Each of the 3 T cell receptor beta chains below was sequenced from the same sample in a study of molecular identifiers for immune sequencing clone quantification. TCRdb redid the calling of the PCR reads with MiXCR, one entry per CDR3 protein. The sample lists over 600,000 distinct CDR3 sequences, just under 20% occurring once. The sample comprised naive CD8+ T cells from blood, with Jurkat cell RNA spiked in. Subset reported: FACS-sorted CD8+CD4-CCR7+CD45RA+ naive T cells. The receptors stem from a human donor in good health. Some libraries in this study had Jurkat cell RNA spiked in.

This clonotype was counted at least ten times. The rearrangement uses TRBV6-5 and TRBJ2-7; no definite D call. Trimming took 2 bases from V and 2 from J, leaving 7 bases between them. Germline V gene sequence: CDR1 MNHEY, CDR2 SVGAGI. The CDR3 runs to 13 residues. CDR3 coding DNA: TGTGCCAGCAGTTACGGAAGCCCCTACGAGCAGTACTTC. Translating gives CASSYGSPYEQYF.

This clonotype occurred a few times. The gene calls are TRBV7-3 and TRBJ2-5; the match to TRBD2 covers 10 bases. Germline assignment: CDR1 SGHTA and CDR2 FQGTGA. The CDR3 has 16 residues. Trimming removed 5 bases from V and 2 bases from J; junction bases left unmatched: 8. The CDR3 loop reads CASSAHPSGGQETQYF. The CDR3, as DNA: TGTGCCAGCAGCGCCCACCCTAGCGGGGGACAAGAGACCCAGTACTTC.

Notes on this clonotype: A much bigger clone sits one base away, suggesting this may be a read error. The J gene is TRBJ2-7, the V gene TRBV27, with 7 bases fitting TRBD1. This CDR3 comprises 16 residues. Germline CDR1 reads MNHEY; CDR2 reads SMNVEV (reference sequence). The trim removed 0 bases at V and 3 bases at J, leaving 8 bases unmatched. CDR3 loop: CASSLSGATGDYEQYF. CDR3 nucleotide sequence: TGTGCCAGCAGTTTATCGGGGGCTACAGGGGACTACGAGCAGTACTTC.